These 2 T cell receptor beta chains were all obtained from the same sample, sequenced in a study of cytomegalovirus exposure and HLA in healthy donors. This PCR relied on a set of 60 Vbeta primers and 13 Jbeta primers. Clones were sequenced by immunoSEQ multiplex PCR, and TCRdb holds only the in-frame ones, with some missing. This table holds 50,000 to 70,000 clones. The sequencing input was PBMCs. The receptors originated from a man between 50 and 59 years old in good health and CMV-seropositive.

The chain couples TRBV9 to TRBJ2-5, with TRBD2 matching 8 bases. Germline V lookup: CDR1 SGDLS, CDR2 YYNGEE. The CDR3 is made up of 14 amino acids. Trimming took 4 bases from V and 1 from J; bases not matched to a gene: 3. The CDR3 protein is CASSPRGGQETQYF. In DNA form, the CDR3 reads TGTGCCAGCAGCCCCCGGGGGGGCCAAGAGACCCAGTACTTC. The full variable domain, with the rest looked up from reference TRBV9 and TRBJ2-5, is DSGVTQTPKHLITATGQRVTLRCSPRSGDLSVYWYQQSLDQGLQFLIQYYNGEERAKGNILERFSAQQFPDLHSELNLSSLELGDSALYFCASSPRGGQETQYFGPGTRLLVL.

The V and J genes are TRBV4-1 and TRBJ2-1; possibly TRBD1 for D (6 bases). The germline V gene encodes CDR1 MGHRA and CDR2 YSYEKL. The CDR3 sequence is 15 residues long. V gave up 1 base and J gave up 5 bases, with 12 bases separating them. This CDR3 reads CASSQGWGRNNEQFF. The CDR3 DNA reads as TGCGCCAGCAGCCAAGGGTGGGGGCGCAACAATGAGCAGTTCTTC.